Below, 2 T cell receptor beta chains from the same sample are listed, as sequenced in a study of shared clonotypes between healthy human individuals. Method: immunoSEQ multiplex PCR; TCRdb's copy keeps in-frame clones and lacks some. Of roughly 2 million clones listed, about 95% are singletons. Cells designated naive CD8 were CD45RO-negative and were positively selected for CCR7, with terminally differentiated effector memory CD45RA+ cells excluded. Sample: naive CD8+ T cells sorted from blood. Receptors were obtained from a man aged 18-30 years in good health.

Comments on this clone: Within the sample, other DNA sequences also encode this same CDR3. V gene TRBV30 combines with J gene TRBJ1-1; D uncertain. V dropped 0 bases and J dropped 5 bases, with 7 bases sitting between them. This CDR3 has 12 residues. Germline CDR1 reads GTSNPN; CDR2 reads SVGIG (reference sequence). CDR3 coding DNA: TGTGCCTGGAGTGTAGGTCTTACTGAAGCTTTCTTT. It codes for CAWSVGLTEAFF.

The chain couples TRBV5-1 to TRBJ1-1; 9 nucleotides match TRBD1. With 2 bases clipped from V and 5 bases from J, the junction kept 4 bases outside the gene matches. Germline CDR1 is SGHRS and CDR2 is YFSETQ. The CDR3 loop spans 14 amino acids. Here the CDR3 DNA reads TGCGCCAGCAGCTTCGGGACAGGGATAACTGAAGCTTTCTTT. Its protein is CASSFGTGITEAFF.